These 17 T cell receptor beta chains share one sample of origin, sequenced in a study of blood T cell repertoires in COVID-19. Clones were sequenced by immunoSEQ multiplex PCR, and TCRdb holds only the in-frame ones, with some missing. The sample records 250,000 to 300,000 clones, approximately 93% being singletons. Sequencing was done on a sample of peripheral blood. The receptors were gathered from a woman in her twenties or thirties with COVID-19, enrolled during active disease.

This chain joins TRBV12-3 or TRBV12-4 and TRBJ1-2, with a weak D call TRBD1 (5 bases). CDR3 length equals 13 residues. Deletions cut 3 bases from V and 9 bases from J, with 14 bases between. The CDR3 loop reads CASSFGTWRSYTF. The CDR3 nucleotides read TGTGCCAGCAGTTTTGGGACTTGGAGGAGCTACACCTTC.

The chain links TRBV6-5 to TRBJ1-1; weak D call: TRBD1 (6 bases). The CDR3 length is 15 residues. V was clipped by 4 bases and J by 6 bases, with 18 bases between them. From germline, CDR1 is MNHEY and CDR2 SVGAGI. CDR3 in DNA: TGTGCCAGCAGTTCCTCACGGACAGCACCGGCTGAAGCTTTCTTT. Encoded protein: CASSSSRTAPAEAFF.

The chain carries TRBV20-1 and TRBJ2-1, with TRBD2 matching 10 bases. Losses at the gene ends were 3 bases for V and 6 bases for J; bases not matched to a gene: 11. This CDR3 region has 16 residues. The germline CDR1 and CDR2 sequences are DFQATT and SNEGSKA (reference sequence). The CDR3 spells CSASTLLAGRVNEQFF. CDR3 bases: TGCAGTGCTAGTACACTACTAGCGGGACGAGTCAATGAGCAGTTCTTC.

The V call is TRBV19, the J call TRBJ2-3, with a weak D call TRBD2 (6 bases). Trimming pared 3 bases from V and 2 bases from J, leaving 12 bases between. Germline CDR1 and CDR2: LNHDA and SQIVND (reference sequence). CDR3 length: 15 residues. The CDR3 nucleotides read TGTGCCAGTAGTATGGGAGGTTCACCCACAGATACGCAGTATTTT. This translates into CASSMGGSPTDTQYF. The full variable domain, with the rest looked up from reference TRBV19 and TRBJ2-3, is DGGITQSPKYLFRKEGQNVTLSCEQNLNHDAMYWYRQDPGQGLRLIYYSQIVNDFQKGDIAEGYSVSREKKESFPLTVTSAQKNPTAFYLCASSMGGSPTDTQYFGPGTRLTVL.

The V and J genes are TRBV28 and TRBJ1-1, with D possibly TRBD1 on 6 matching bases. V lost 7 bases and J lost 11, with 14 bases in between. In germline, CDR1 is MDHEN, CDR2 SYDVKM. This CDR3 is 11 amino acids long. In DNA, the CDR3 is TGTGCCAGCACCCTGGGGACACTGGCTTTCTTT. It codes for CASTLGTLAFF.

The chain carries TRBV11-2 and TRBJ2-3; no clear D gene. The V end was cut by 2 bases, the J end by 2 bases, with 17 bases between. CDR1 is SGHAT, CDR2 FQNNGV, per germline. The CDR3 has 17 residues. CDR3 sequence (DNA): TGTGCCAGCAGCTTATTGGCGGTGATCTTACTCACAGATACGCAGTATTTT. Amino acid sequence: CASSLLAVILLTDTQYF.

The CDR3 reads CASRFLAGGNSPLHF. The CDR3 DNA reads TGTGCCAGTCGGTTTTTGGCAGGAGGTAATTCACCCCTCCACTTT. The chain combines TRBV19 with TRBJ1-6; no firm D call. Trimming cost V 8 bases and J 6 bases, with 17 bases left between them. This CDR3 has 15 residues. Germline V lookup: CDR1 LNHDA, CDR2 SQIVND (reference sequence).

The chain uses TRBV19 and TRBJ2-3, with TRBD2 matching over 13 bases. This CDR3 is built from 16 residues. Per the germline V gene, CDR1 is LNHDA and CDR2 is SQIVND (reference sequence). V was pared by 2 bases and J by 4 bases, with 3 bases of the junction left unmatched. CDR3 in DNA: TGTGCCAGTAGTATATGGACTAGCGGGGGAGCAGATACGCAGTATTTT. Its protein is CASSIWTSGGADTQYF.

The J gene is TRBJ2-1, the V gene TRBV10-2; 8 bases fit TRBD2. The trim removed 3 bases at V and 4 bases at J, leaving 11 bases unmatched. This CDR3 region has 17 residues. Germline lookup yields CDR1 WSHSY and CDR2 SAAADI. CDR3 sequence: CASSERAGVKIYNEQFF. The CDR3 coding sequence is TGCGCCAGCAGTGAAAGAGCGGGAGTGAAAATATACAATGAGCAGTTCTTC.

V and J are TRBV5-1 and TRBJ2-7, with D unclear. With 6 bases removed from V and 2 bases from J, the gap between germline ends came to 12 bases. CDR3 size: 13 residues. Germline assignment: CDR1 SGHRS and CDR2 YFSETQ. CDR3 in amino acids: CASTLGGTYEQYF. Written as DNA, the CDR3 is TGCGCCAGCACTCTTGGTGGCACCTACGAGCAGTACTTC.

The count of this clone is one. This chain uses TRBV2 with TRBJ1-5; D possibly corresponds to TRBD1 (6 bases). V was cut by 3 bases and J by 8 bases, with 14 bases left in between. Germline-derived CDR1 and CDR2 are SNHLY and FYNNEI. This CDR3 is 14 amino acids long. The CDR3 DNA follows: TGTGCCAGCAGTGATTGGCAGGGGCCGGAGCCCCAGCATTTT. It yields the protein CASSDWQGPEPQHF.

The chain couples TRBV20-1 to TRBJ1-4; 7 positions match TRBD1. This CDR3 contains 12 residues. With 3 bases clipped from V and 7 bases from J, the junction kept 2 bases outside the gene matches. The germline V gene encodes CDR1 DFQATT and CDR2 SNEGSKA (reference sequence). The CDR3: CSASGTAEKLFF. In nucleotides, the CDR3 is TGCAGTGCTAGTGGGACAGCTGAAAAACTGTTTTTT.

The chain is built from TRBV3-1 (or the pseudogene TRBV3-2) and TRBJ2-6; 9 bases line up with TRBD1. Germline V gene data show CDR1 as LGHDT and CDR2 as YNNKEL (reference sequence). The V gene end was trimmed by 4 bases and the J gene end by 4 bases; junction bases not matched to a gene: 5. This CDR3 region has 16 residues. CDR3 nucleotide sequence: TGTGCCAGCAGCCGGGACAGGGTGGCAGGGGCCAACGTCCTGACTTTC. This encodes CASSRDRVAGANVLTF.

The rearrangement uses TRBV7-8 and TRBJ2-5, with unresolved D. The V end lost 4 bases, the J end lost 2 bases, and 14 bases lay between the germline ends. The CDR3 has 15 residues. CDR1 is SGHVS and CDR2 is FQNEAQ in the germline V gene. CDR3 in DNA: TGTGCCAGCAGCTCCGTCCGCCACACGCAAGAGACCCAGTACTTC. Residues: CASSSVRHTQETQYF.

The chain uses TRBV11-2 and TRBJ2-2; 9 nucleotides line up with TRBD1. The junction had 13 bases not matched to a gene; V was cut back by 6 bases and J by 8 bases. The germline CDR1 and CDR2 sequences are SGHAT and FQNNGV. The CDR3 consists of 16 residues. The chain's CDR3 is CASSHPGQGEGGELFF. The CDR3 coding sequence is TGTGCCAGCAGTCATCCGGGACAGGGAGAAGGGGGGGAGCTGTTTTTT. Full variable domain (missing parts from reference TRBV11-2 and TRBJ2-2): EAGVAQSPRYKIIEKRQSVAFWCNPISGHATLYWYQQILGQGPKLLIQFQNNGVVDDSQLPKDRFSAERLKGVDSTLKIQPAKLEDSAVYLCASSHPGQGEGGELFFGEGSRLTVL.

The chain is built from TRBV30 and TRBJ2-1, with TRBD2 matching 11 bases. The J segment lost 4 bases and the V segment lost 7 bases, leaving 3 bases of the junction unmatched. CDR1 GTSNPN and CDR2 SVGIG come from the germline V gene (reference sequence). The CDR3 covers 13 residues. For the CDR3, the DNA is TGTGCCTCCCGACTAGCGGGGTACAATGAGCAGTTCTTC. The encoded protein is CASRLAGYNEQFF.

The gene calls are TRBV10-2 and TRBJ1-3, with 8 nucleotides matching TRBD1. The CDR3 runs to 16 residues. V was clipped by 4 bases and J by 6 bases; unmatched bases: 11. CDR1 is WSHSY, CDR2 SAAADI, per germline. The CDR3 protein is CASSGTGQVLSNTIYF. CDR3 DNA sequence: TGCGCCAGCAGTGGGACGGGACAGGTCCTTTCAAACACCATATATTTT.